This is a list of T cell receptor beta chains from one sample in a study of T-cell memory formation after mild COVID-19. One entry per CDR3 protein, called by TCRdb with MiXCR from the 5' RACE reads. This table holds 400,000 to 450,000 distinct CDR3 sequences, 15% to 20% found once. The sequencing sample was made of PBMCs or a T cell subset sorted from them (not recorded which). The receptors derive from a man younger than 35 who had mild COVID-19 (a few samples of this study predate the infection). Cell type and time point are not known. Each CDR3 is given with its conserved first and last residue. A D gene is named only where the DNA matches it firmly. Size is omitted from some rows. Given values are once, few, many or a class for expanded clones.

V gene,D gene,J gene,clone size,CDR3 DNA,CDR3 protein
TRBV15,.,TRBJ2-1,many,TGTGCCACCAGCCCCTTGAGGGACTCCTACAATGAGCAGTTCTTC,CATSPLRDSYNEQFF
TRBV6-2/TRBV6-3,.,TRBJ2-5,.,TGTGCCAGCAGTCTACTCCGGGACTCCCTCGGCGAGACCCAGTACTTC,CASSLLRDSLGETQYF
TRBV2,TRBD2,TRBJ2-1,few,TGTGCCAGCAGTGTAGCGGGGGGGCAAAATGAGCAGTTCTTC,CASSVAGGQNEQFF
TRBV12-3/TRBV12-4,.,TRBJ1-2,many,TGTGCCAGCAGTTTAATGAGCTATGGCTACACCTTC,CASSLMSYGYTF
TRBV27,TRBD1,TRBJ2-1,many,TGTGCCAGCAGTTTAAATTGGGACAGAAACAATGAGCAGTTCTTC,CASSLNWDRNNEQFF
TRBV5-6,.,TRBJ1-2,.,TGTGCCAGCAGCTTGGGGGGGCAGGCCAGTGGGAGCTACACCTTC,CASSLGGQASGSYTF
TRBV6-1,TRBD2,TRBJ2-1,few,TGTGCCAGCAGATTGGGACTAGCGGGGCGCAATGAGCAGTTCTTC,CASRLGLAGRNEQFF
TRBV7-2,TRBD2,TRBJ2-1,.,TGTGCCAGCAGCTTAGTCCAACTAGCGACCTGGCCTGGTGAGCAGTTCTTC,CASSLVQLATWPGEQFF
TRBV7-2,TRBD1,TRBJ1-5,few,TGTGCCAGCAGCTTAGACAGGGGGCTTCGCAATCAGCCCCAGCATTTT,CASSLDRGLRNQPQHF
TRBV4-3,.,TRBJ1-4,.,TGCGCCAGCAGCCAAGATCGACCCTTTGGGGAAAAACTGTTTTTT,CASSQDRPFGEKLFF
TRBV3-1,.,TRBJ1-4,.,TGTGCCAGCAGCCCGGGTGGGAAACTGTTTTTT,CASSPGGKLFF
TRBV9,TRBD2,TRBJ2-1,.,TGTGCCAGCAGCCTCCTTAGCGGGGGGTACTCGGAGCAGTTCTTC,CASSLLSGGYSEQFF
TRBV12-3/TRBV12-4,TRBD2,TRBJ2-2,many,TGTGCCAGCAGTTTAGGGCTAGCGGGGAACACCGGGGAGCTGTTTTTT,CASSLGLAGNTGELFF
TRBV5-5,.,TRBJ1-2,.,TGTGCCAGCAGCTTATCAGGGGAAATTCATATCTATGGCTACACCTTC,CASSLSGEIHIYGYTF
TRBV7-2,.,TRBJ1-2,.,TGTGCCAGCAGACGTGGGGTGGACAGACCTAACTATGGCTACACCTTC,CASRRGVDRPNYGYTF
TRBV5-1,.,TRBJ2-7,.,TGCGCCAGCAGACGTGACGGATACTCCTACGAGCAGTACTTC,CASRRDGYSYEQYF
TRBV7-9,.,TRBJ2-7,few,TGTGCCAGCAGCGGGCCGGGGAACTCCTACGAGCAGTACTTC,CASSGPGNSYEQYF
TRBV7-9,.,TRBJ2-5,.,TGTGCCAGCAGCTTATTGGGGACATTGGAGACCCAGTACTTC,CASSLLGTLETQYF
TRBV6-5,TRBD1,TRBJ1-6,few,TGTGCCAGCAGATTGGGACAGGGGAATTCACCCCTCCACTTT,CASRLGQGNSPLHF
TRBV19,.,TRBJ2-2,few,TGTGCCGCAACGACCCCCGCGGAAACCGGGGAGCTGTTTTTT,CAATTPAETGELFF
TRBV5-6,TRBD1,TRBJ2-2,few,TGTGCCAGCAGCTTGTTGGGACAGGGGGTTTCGAACACCGGGGAGCTGTTTTTT,CASSLLGQGVSNTGELFF
TRBV9,.,TRBJ2-5,few,TGTGCCAGCAGCGTGGGACGGACGGAGACCCAGTACTTC,CASSVGRTETQYF
TRBV20-1,.,TRBJ2-3,few,TGCAGTGCTCGCATCGGGGGTGATACGCAGTATTTT,CSARIGGDTQYF
TRBV5-1,.,TRBJ2-7,.,TGCGCCAGCAGCTCCTCAGGGGGGGACTCGGCCTACGAGCAGTACTTC,CASSSSGGDSAYEQYF
TRBV7-6,.,TRBJ1-4,.,TGTGCCAGCAGCGGGGAGGGGACTGCATTTAATGAAAAACTGTTTTTT,CASSGEGTAFNEKLFF
TRBV9,.,TRBJ1-1,.,TGTGCCAGCAGCGTAGTTGACAAATGGAACACTGAAGCTTTCTTT,CASSVVDKWNTEAFF
TRBV7-3,TRBD1,TRBJ1-2,.,TGTGCCAGCAGCCTCCCCCGGGACAGGGGCTATAATGGCTACACCTTC,CASSLPRDRGYNGYTF
TRBV19,.,TRBJ2-3,few,TGTGCCAGTATCGGTGCAGCAGACACGCAGTATTTT,CASIGAADTQYF
TRBV4-3,TRBD2,TRBJ2-1,few,TGCGCCAGCAGTCGGACTAGCGGGGGGGTATACAATGAGCAGTTCTTC,CASSRTSGGVYNEQFF
TRBV5-1,.,TRBJ2-1,many,TGCGCCAGCAGCTTTACAGGGTTGTGGAATGAGCAGTTCTTC,CASSFTGLWNEQFF
TRBV9,.,TRBJ1-1,.,TGTGCCAGCGGGAAACCCGCCCAGGATCGAGACACTGAAGCTTTCTTT,CASGKPAQDRDTEAFF
TRBV27,.,TRBJ2-2,medium-sized,TGTGCCACTGGGTCGGCCAACACCGGGGAGCTGTTTTTT,CATGSANTGELFF
TRBV29-1,.,TRBJ1-5,.,TGCAGCGTTGAAGCCAGGGGCGGGCATCAGCCCCAGCATTTT,CSVEARGGHQPQHF
TRBV7-2,TRBD2,TRBJ2-3,.,TGTGCCAGCAGCTTTCAACCGGGACTAGCCTACACAGATACGCAGTATTTT,CASSFQPGLAYTDTQYF
TRBV28,TRBD1,TRBJ1-1,.,TGTGCCAGCAGAACGGGACAGGCCCTGGAAGCTTTCTTT,CASRTGQALEAFF
TRBV7-2,.,TRBJ2-1,few,TGTGCCAGCAGCCCGAGCATCGACAATGAGCAGTTCTTC,CASSPSIDNEQFF
TRBV27,.,TRBJ1-5,few,TGTGCCAGCAGTTGGGGCAGCGGGCCCAATCAGCCCCAGCATTTT,CASSWGSGPNQPQHF
TRBV20-1,.,TRBJ2-1,few,TGCAGTGCTGAGGAAGGGCTCTACAATGAGCAGTTCTTC,CSAEEGLYNEQFF
TRBV12-3/TRBV12-4,TRBD1,TRBJ1-2,.,TGTGCCAGCAGCCCCGCGACAGGGAAGACTTCCTTTGATGGCTACACCTTC,CASSPATGKTSFDGYTF
TRBV7-9,.,TRBJ2-2,few,TGTGCCAGCAGCCAGGACAGTTTGAACACCGGGGAGCTGTTTTTT,CASSQDSLNTGELFF
TRBV9,.,TRBJ2-1,.,TGTGCCAGCAGCGTAGATCTAACTAGCAATGAGCAGTTCTTC,CASSVDLTSNEQFF
TRBV7-2,.,TRBJ1-2,.,TGTGCCAGCAGCTTAGCTTCGGGCAGAAGTAACTATGGCTACACCTTC,CASSLASGRSNYGYTF
TRBV3-1,.,TRBJ2-2,.,TGTGCCAGCAGGCTTAAGTCCACCGGGGAGCTGTTTTTT,CASRLKSTGELFF
TRBV7-9,.,TRBJ1-2,.,TGTGCCAGCAGCCAAACCGGGACGGAAGGCTACACCTTC,CASSQTGTEGYTF
TRBV7-2,TRBD2,TRBJ2-7,few,TGTGCCAGCAGCTCGGGGGGGGGCGGATCCTACGAGCAGTACTTC,CASSSGGGGSYEQYF
TRBV5-1,.,TRBJ2-3,.,TGCGCCAGCAGCCCCCCCAGGGGCGGCGGACCAGATACGCAGTATTTT,CASSPPRGGGPDTQYF
TRBV4-1,.,TRBJ1-2,.,TGCGCCAGCAGCCAAGACCCCCAGGTCAGGAACTATGGCTACACCTTC,CASSQDPQVRNYGYTF
TRBV7-2,TRBD1,TRBJ1-3,few,TGTGCCAGCAGCCCCAGGACAGGGGGTGGAAACACCATATATTTT,CASSPRTGGGNTIYF
TRBV20-1,.,TRBJ2-3,few,TGCAGTGCTAGAACCGGGACCCTTAGCACAGATACGCAGTATTTT,CSARTGTLSTDTQYF
TRBV12-3/TRBV12-4,.,TRBJ2-7,.,TGTGCCAGCAGTTGGGGCGCCTACGAGCAGTACTTC,CASSWGAYEQYF
TRBV5-6,TRBD2,TRBJ2-5,.,TGTGCCAGCAGCTCAAAACCGGGGGGAAAGGAGACCCAGTACTTC,CASSSKPGGKETQYF